The 14 T cell receptor beta chains given below trace back to one sample, sequenced in a study of blood T cells in healthy people across ages. A second 7 to 11 cycle PCR used barcoded and J-beta primers. TCRdb recomputed calls from the 5' RACE reads with MiXCR, one row per CDR3 protein. The table includes 1 million or so distinct CDR3 sequences, 20% to 25% detected once. These data also featured in a second study, about T cells of mothers and their children.

The sequencing input was blood. Every receptor here comes from a girl aged 2 to 9 in good health.

The chain is built from TRBV24-1 and TRBJ2-1; no clear D. Germline V gene sequence: CDR1 KGHDR, CDR2 SFDVKD. This CDR3 has 15 amino acids. With 7 bases removed from V and 0 bases from J, the gap between germline ends came to 12 bases. The CDR3 spells CATSPLRSSYNEQFF. The CDR3 bases are TGTGCCACCAGCCCCTTGCGGAGCTCCTACAATGAGCAGTTCTTC.

V and J are TRBV2 and TRBJ2-1, with a tentative D call TRBD1 (5 bases). The CDR3 loop spans 14 amino acids. Germline loops: CDR1 SNHLY, CDR2 FYNNEI. Trimming left V 6 bases short and J 8 bases short, with 17 bases between. The DNA for the CDR3 is TGTGCCAGCAGAGGGGAAGGCAGGGTTGATGAGCAGTTCTTC. This gives the protein CASRGEGRVDEQFF.

This chain connects TRBV27 to TRBJ2-1; D gene uncertain. Germline CDR1 is MNHEY and CDR2 is SMNVEV (reference sequence). Trimming took off 8 bases at V and 8 bases at J, with 19 bases between the two ends. The CDR3 sequence is 14 residues long. For the CDR3, the DNA is TGTGCCAGCGGGGATAGCACCCCTGAGGATGAGCAGTTCTTC. Amino acid sequence: CASGDSTPEDEQFF.

The chain uses TRBV4-1 and TRBJ2-1; D is unclear. Trimming cost V 6 bases and J 1 base, with 10 bases left between them. Germline-derived CDR1 and CDR2 are MGHRA and YSYEKL. The CDR3 has 14 residues. DNA of the CDR3: TGCGCCAGCAGGATAAGTGAGTCCTACAATGAGCAGTTCTTC. Translating it yields CASRISESYNEQFF.

This clonotype was detected only a few times. V gene TRBV15 combines with J gene TRBJ2-7; 9 nucleotides line up with TRBD2. There are 15 residues in the CDR3. Germline CDR1 is LNHNV and CDR2 is YYDKDF (reference sequence). V trimming: 3 bases; J trimming: 3 bases; junction bases outside the gene matches: 6. The CDR3 DNA reads TGTGCCACCAGCAGTGCCAGCGGGGGGCACTACGAGCAGTACTTC. It yields the protein CATSSASGGHYEQYF.

This clonotype has a count of ten or more. The chain has TRBV6-6 and TRBJ2-7; D is possibly TRBD1 (6 bases). The germline V gene encodes CDR1 MNHNY and CDR2 SVGAGI (reference sequence). This CDR3 comprises 13 residues. The ends were cut back, 5 bases at V and 3 bases at J, with 11 bases in the middle. The chain's CDR3 is CASSKWDIYEQYF. CDR3 DNA sequence: TGTGCCAGCAGTAAATGGGACATCTACGAGCAGTACTTC.

This rearrangement joins TRBV19 to TRBJ2-2, with TRBD2 identical over 9 bases. The ends lost 7 bases at V and 3 bases at J; junction bases unmatched: 15. CDR3 length equals 18 residues. Germline lookup yields CDR1 LNHDA and CDR2 SQIVND (reference sequence). CDR3 loop: CASTGIFSGRMDTGELFF. The DNA of the CDR3 is TGTGCCAGTACAGGGATTTTTAGCGGGAGAATGGACACCGGGGAGCTGTTTTTT.

There are a few counts of this clonotype. The chain has TRBV6-5 and TRBJ1-3, with D uncertain. The CDR3 runs to 15 residues. The germline CDR1 and CDR2 sequences are MNHEY and SVGAGI. The V gene lost 0 bases and the J gene lost 0 bases, with 6 bases spanning the gap. The CDR3 spells CASSYSWISGNTIYF. CDR3 in DNA: TGTGCCAGCAGTTACTCTTGGATCTCTGGAAACACCATATATTTT.

The chain combines TRBV7-3 with TRBJ2-3, with D possibly being TRBD2 (6 bases). With 0 bases removed from V and 8 bases from J, the gap between germline ends came to 24 bases. Per the germline V gene, CDR1 is SGHTA and CDR2 is FQGTGA. The CDR3 is 18 amino acids. The CDR3 loop reads CASSLTPLAVTAIGTQYF. DNA of the CDR3: TGTGCCAGCAGCTTAACCCCCTTAGCGGTTACGGCAATCGGTACGCAGTATTTT.

The chain uses TRBV7-9 and TRBJ1-3; no firm D call. Germline values: CDR1 SEHNR, CDR2 FQNEAQ (reference sequence). CDR3 length: 15 amino acids. The V gene lost 1 base and the J gene lost 4 bases, with 11 bases spanning the gap. In DNA, the CDR3 is TGTGCCAGCAGCTTAGTACTTGGATCCGGAAACACCATATATTTT. It yields the protein CASSLVLGSGNTIYF.

The chain uses TRBV5-1 and TRBJ2-5; TRBD2 agrees at 15 bases. The last part of the DNA fits TRBJ2-1 better; the J call may be wrong. The CDR3 is 15 amino acids. The germline CDR1 and CDR2 sequences are SGHRS and YFSETQ. The CDR3 DNA reads TGCGCCAGCAGCGAGGGACTAGCGGGAGGAGATGAGCAGTTCTTC. The encoded protein is CASSEGLAGGDEQFF.

This chain links TRBV29-1 with TRBJ2-1, with D perhaps TRBD2 (6 bases). CDR1 is SQVTM and CDR2 is ANQGSEA in the germline V gene. This CDR3 is 17 amino acids long. Between the trimmed V and J ends, which lost 5 bases and 0 bases, there was a span of 20 bases. This CDR3 reads CSVHPLLALSSYNEQFF. In DNA form, the CDR3 reads TGCAGCGTTCACCCCCTACTAGCTCTTAGCTCCTACAATGAGCAGTTCTTC.

The chain couples TRBV12-3 or TRBV12-4 to TRBJ2-3; TRBD2 aligns across 12 bases. CDR3 size: 13 residues. V lost 5 bases, J lost 8 bases, and 2 bases stayed unmatched. In DNA form, the CDR3 reads TGTGCCAGCAGTGAGGGACTAGCGGGTACGCAGTATTTT. Encoded protein: CASSEGLAGTQYF.

In the case of this clonotype: Relative to the germline gene, one junction end is altered; a read error may explain this. V usage is TRBV29-1 and J usage is TRBJ2-1; D might be TRBD1 (5 bases). The CDR3 runs to 14 residues. The germline CDR1 and CDR2 sequences are SQVTM and ANQGSEA. CDR3 amino acids: CSVEDRDTLNEQSF. The CDR3 coding sequence is TGCAGCGTTGAAGACAGGGATACCCTCAATGAGCAGTCCTTC.